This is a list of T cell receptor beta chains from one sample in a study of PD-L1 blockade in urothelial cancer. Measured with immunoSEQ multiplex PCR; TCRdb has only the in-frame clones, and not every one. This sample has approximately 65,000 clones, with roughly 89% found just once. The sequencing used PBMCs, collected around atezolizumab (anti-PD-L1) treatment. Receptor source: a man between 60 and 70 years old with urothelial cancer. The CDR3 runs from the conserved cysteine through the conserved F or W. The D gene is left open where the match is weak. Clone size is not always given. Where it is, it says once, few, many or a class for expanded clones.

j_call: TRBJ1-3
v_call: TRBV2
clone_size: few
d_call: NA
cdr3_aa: CASSDSSGNTIYF
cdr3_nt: TGTGCCAGCAGTGACAGCTCTGGAAACACCATATATTTT

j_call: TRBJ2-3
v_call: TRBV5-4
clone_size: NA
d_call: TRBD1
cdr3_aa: CASREDRGNTDTQYF
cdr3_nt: TGTGCCAGCAGAGAAGACAGGGGCAACACAGATACGCAGTATTTT

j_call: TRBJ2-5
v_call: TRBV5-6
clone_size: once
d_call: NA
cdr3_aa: CASSFQGEETQYF
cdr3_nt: TGTGCCAGCAGCTTTCAGGGTGAAGAGACCCAGTACTTC

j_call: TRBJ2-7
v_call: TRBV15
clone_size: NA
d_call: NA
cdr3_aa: CATSYRQHSYEQYF
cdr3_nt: TGTGCCACCAGCTACCGACAGCACTCCTACGAGCAGTACTTC

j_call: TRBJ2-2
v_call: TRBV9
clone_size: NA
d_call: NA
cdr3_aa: CASSVDGNTGELFF
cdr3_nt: TGTGCCAGCAGCGTAGACGGGAACACCGGGGAGCTGTTTTTT

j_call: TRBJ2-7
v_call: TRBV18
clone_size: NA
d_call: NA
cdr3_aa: CASSSGVVEQYF
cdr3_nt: TGTGCCAGCTCATCGGGTGTCGTTGAGCAGTACTTC

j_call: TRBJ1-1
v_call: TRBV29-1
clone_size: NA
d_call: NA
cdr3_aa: CSVDQGGNTEAFF
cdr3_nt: TGCAGCGTTGATCAGGGAGGGAACACTGAAGCTTTCTTT

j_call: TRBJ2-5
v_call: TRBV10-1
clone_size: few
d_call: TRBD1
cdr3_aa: CASSETRQGKTQYF
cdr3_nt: TGCGCCAGCAGTGAGACCCGACAGGGAAAGACCCAGTACTTC

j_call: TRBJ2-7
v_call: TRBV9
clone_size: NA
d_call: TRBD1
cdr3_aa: CASSVDGTGGYEQYF
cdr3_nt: TGTGCCAGCAGCGTAGATGGGACAGGGGGCTACGAGCAGTACTTC

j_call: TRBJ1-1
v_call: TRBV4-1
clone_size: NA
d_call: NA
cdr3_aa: CASSPLLQGAGNTEAFF
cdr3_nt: TGCGCCAGCTCACCGTTGTTACAGGGCGCAGGGAACACTGAAGCTTTCTTT

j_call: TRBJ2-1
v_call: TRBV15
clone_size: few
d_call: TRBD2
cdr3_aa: CATSADLGTSPIGEQFF
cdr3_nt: TGTGCCACCAGCGCTGATCTTGGGACTAGCCCGATCGGTGAGCAGTTCTTC

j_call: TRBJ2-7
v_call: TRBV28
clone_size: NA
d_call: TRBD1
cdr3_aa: CASSLLRTGAYEQYF
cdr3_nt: TGTGCCAGCAGTTTACTCCGGACAGGGGCCTACGAGCAGTACTTC

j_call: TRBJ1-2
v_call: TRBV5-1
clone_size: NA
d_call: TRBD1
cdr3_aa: CASSSFTGDGYTF
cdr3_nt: TGCGCCAGCAGCTCCTTCACAGGGGATGGCTACACCTTC

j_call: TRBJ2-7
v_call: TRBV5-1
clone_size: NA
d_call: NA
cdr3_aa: CASSSTAGEQYF
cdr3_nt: TGCGCCAGCAGCTCCACAGCGGGTGAGCAGTACTTC

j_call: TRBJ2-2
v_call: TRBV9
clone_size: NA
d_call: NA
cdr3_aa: CASSGSQVVGAGELFF
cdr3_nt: TGTGCCAGCAGCGGAAGTCAGGTGGTGGGAGCCGGGGAGCTGTTTTTT

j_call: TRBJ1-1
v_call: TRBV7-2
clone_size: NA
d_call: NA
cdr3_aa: CASSSRVRQMNTEAFF
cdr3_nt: TGTGCCAGCAGCTCCCGAGTCAGACAAATGAACACTGAAGCTTTCTTT

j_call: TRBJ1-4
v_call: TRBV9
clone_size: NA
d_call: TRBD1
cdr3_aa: CASSPRTGLNEKLFF
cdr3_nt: TGTGCCAGCAGCCCCCGGACAGGGCTTAATGAAAAACTGTTTTTT

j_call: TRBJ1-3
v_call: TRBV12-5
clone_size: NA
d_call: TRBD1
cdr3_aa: CASGLVSYRGHTIYF
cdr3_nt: TGTGCTAGTGGTTTGGTTTCTTACAGGGGGCACACCATATATTTT

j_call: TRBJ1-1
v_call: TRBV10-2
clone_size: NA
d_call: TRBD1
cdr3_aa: CASSSTGTNTEAFF
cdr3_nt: TGCGCCAGCAGCTCGACAGGGACGAACACTGAAGCTTTCTTT

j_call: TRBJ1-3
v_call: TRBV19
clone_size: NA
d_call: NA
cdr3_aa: CASSQTGTPRSGNTIYF
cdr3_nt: TGTGCCAGTAGTCAAACCGGGACACCTCGCTCTGGAAACACCATATATTTT

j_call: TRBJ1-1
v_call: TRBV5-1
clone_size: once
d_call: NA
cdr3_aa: CASSLDGANTEAFF
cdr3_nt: TGCGCCAGCAGCTTGGATGGGGCGAACACTGAAGCTTTCTTT

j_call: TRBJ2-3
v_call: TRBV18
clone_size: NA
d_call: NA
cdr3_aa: CASSPPGKRDTQYF
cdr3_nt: TGTGCCAGCTCACCACCAGGAAAGAGGGATACGCAGTATTTT

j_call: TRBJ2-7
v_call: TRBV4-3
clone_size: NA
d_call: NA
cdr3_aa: CASSQTSGSYEQYF
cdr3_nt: TGCGCCAGCAGCCAAACCTCCGGGTCCTACGAGCAGTACTTC

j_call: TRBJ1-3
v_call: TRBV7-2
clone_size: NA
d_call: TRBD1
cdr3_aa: CASSFDRAGNTIYF
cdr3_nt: TGTGCCAGCAGCTTCGACAGGGCTGGAAACACCATATATTTT

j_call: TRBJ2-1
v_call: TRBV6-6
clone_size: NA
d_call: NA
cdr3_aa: CASSSDNSEQFF
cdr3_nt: TGTGCCAGCAGCTCGGACAATAGTGAGCAGTTCTTC

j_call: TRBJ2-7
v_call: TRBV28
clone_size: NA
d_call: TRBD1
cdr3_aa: CASRVRGWGTDSYEQYF
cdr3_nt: TGTGCCAGCAGAGTTAGGGGGTGGGGGACAGATAGCTACGAGCAGTACTTC

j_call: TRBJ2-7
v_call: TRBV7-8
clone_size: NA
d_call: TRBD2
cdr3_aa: CASSLESGLAGGHYEQYF
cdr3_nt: TGTGCCAGCAGCTTAGAGTCCGGACTAGCGGGAGGCCACTACGAGCAGTACTTC

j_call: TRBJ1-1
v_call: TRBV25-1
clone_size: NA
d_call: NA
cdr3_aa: CASTKGGNTEAFF
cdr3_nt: TGTGCCAGCACCAAAGGGGGGAACACTGAAGCTTTCTTT

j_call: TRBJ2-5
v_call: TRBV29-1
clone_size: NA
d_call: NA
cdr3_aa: CSVEEHGGRGAETQYF
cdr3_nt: TGCAGCGTTGAAGAGCATGGCGGTCGGGGGGCAGAGACCCAGTACTTC

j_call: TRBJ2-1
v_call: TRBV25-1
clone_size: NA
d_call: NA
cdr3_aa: CASSDQGTSKGDEQFF
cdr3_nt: TGTGCCAGCAGTGACCAAGGGACAAGTAAGGGCGATGAGCAGTTCTTC

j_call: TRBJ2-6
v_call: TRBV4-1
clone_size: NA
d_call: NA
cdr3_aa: CASASLGSGANVLTF
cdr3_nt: TGCGCCAGCGCGTCTCTTGGCTCTGGGGCCAACGTCCTGACTTTC

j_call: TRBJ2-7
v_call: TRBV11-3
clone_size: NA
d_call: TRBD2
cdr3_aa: CASSLTSGNVYEQYF
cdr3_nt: TGTGCCAGCAGCTTAACTAGCGGGAATGTATACGAGCAGTACTTC

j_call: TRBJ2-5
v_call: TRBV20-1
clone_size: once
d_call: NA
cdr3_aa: CSARVGETQYF
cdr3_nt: TGCAGTGCTAGGGTCGGGGAGACCCAGTACTTC

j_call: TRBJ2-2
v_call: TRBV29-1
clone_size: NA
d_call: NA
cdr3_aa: CSGLRVGELFF
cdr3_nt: TGCAGCGGACTCCGCGTCGGGGAGCTGTTTTTT

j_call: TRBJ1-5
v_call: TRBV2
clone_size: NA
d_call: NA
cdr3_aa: CASRQGSNGNQPQHF
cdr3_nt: TGTGCCAGCAGACAGGGTAGTAATGGCAATCAGCCCCAGCATTTT

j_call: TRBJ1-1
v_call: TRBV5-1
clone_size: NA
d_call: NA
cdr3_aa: CASSWGGGETEAFF
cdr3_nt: TGCGCCAGCAGCTGGGGGGGAGGGGAAACTGAAGCTTTCTTT

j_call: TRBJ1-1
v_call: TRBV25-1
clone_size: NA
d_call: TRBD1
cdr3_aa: CASSGQGRDTEAFF
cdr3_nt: TGTGCCAGCAGTGGACAGGGCAGGGACACTGAAGCTTTCTTT

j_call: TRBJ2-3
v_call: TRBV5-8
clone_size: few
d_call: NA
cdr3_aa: CASSPYRAGVDTQYF
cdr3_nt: TGTGCCAGCAGCCCATACAGGGCCGGGGTAGATACGCAGTATTTT

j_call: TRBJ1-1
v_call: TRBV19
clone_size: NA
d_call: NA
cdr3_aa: CASSIAPGVNTEAFF
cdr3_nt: TGTGCCAGTAGTATAGCTCCCGGGGTGAACACTGAAGCTTTCTTT

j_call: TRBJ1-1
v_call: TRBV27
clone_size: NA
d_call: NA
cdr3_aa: CASSPGSLNTEAFF
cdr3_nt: TGTGCCAGCAGTCCCGGGAGTTTGAACACTGAAGCTTTCTTT

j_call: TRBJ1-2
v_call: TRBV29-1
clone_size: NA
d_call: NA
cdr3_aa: CSAEDSYGYTF
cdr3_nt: TGCAGCGCAGAGGACAGCTATGGCTACACCTTC

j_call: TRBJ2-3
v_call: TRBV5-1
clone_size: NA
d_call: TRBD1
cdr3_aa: CASSSGTGGRSSTDTQYF
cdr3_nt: TGCGCCAGCAGCTCCGGGACAGGGGGTCGCTCTAGCACAGATACGCAGTATTTT

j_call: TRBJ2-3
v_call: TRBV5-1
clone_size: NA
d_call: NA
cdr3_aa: CASRTGTSTDTQYF
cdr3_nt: TGCGCCAGCAGGACGGGGACTTCCACAGATACGCAGTATTTT

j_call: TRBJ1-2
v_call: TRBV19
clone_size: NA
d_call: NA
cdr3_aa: CASSDSSTAYGYTF
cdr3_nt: TGTGCCAGTAGTGATTCATCGACAGCTTATGGCTACACCTTC